The 18 T cell receptor beta chains in this list originate from one sample, sequenced in a study of T cell responses to AZD1222 COVID-19 vaccine (dated by TCRdb to the early 2020s). Library generation was performed with the immunoSEQ multiplex PCR assay. TCRdb took this table from immuneACCESS and kept in-frame rearrangements with V and J called. Such tables lack part of the clones; where checked against another copy, unresolved V genes explain under half of the gap, and the rest is unexplained. This sample is represented by under 50,000 clones; around 90% of them were singletons. Of the sample, 1.1% is held by the ten largest clones. The intended sense of this specimen's time point label: about 28 days (+/-7) after the second vaccine dose. Sequencing was performed on peripheral blood, taken 28 days after the second AZD1222 dose. These receptor sequences come from an adult who received the AZD1222 COVID-19 vaccine.

The DNA for the CDR3 is TGTGCCAGCAGCTCCAGGGCCCTCGGGGACGAGCAGTACTTC. Protein product: CASSSRALGDEQYF. This chain links TRBV7-2 with TRBJ2-7; D may be TRBD1 or TRBD2 (5 bases each). V lost 4 bases and J lost 5, with 15 bases in between. This CDR3 is 14 amino acids long. Germline V gene lookup returns CDR1 SGHTA and CDR2 FQGNSA.

J is TRBJ2-4 and V is TRBV5-1, with D possibly being TRBD1 (5 bases). Trimming cost V 0 bases and J 4 bases, with 8 bases left between them. Germline V gene lookup returns CDR1 SGHRS and CDR2 YFSETQ. CDR3 size: 14 residues. The DNA for the CDR3 is TGCGCCAGCAGCTTGGTCGCAGGGAAAAACATTCAGTACTTC. This sequence encodes CASSLVAGKNIQYF.

This sequence joins TRBV2 and TRBJ2-7, with 8 bases lining up with TRBD1. This CDR3 is 14 amino acids long. V lost 6 bases and J lost 4; bases outside the gene matches: 8. Germline CDR1 reads SNHLY; CDR2 reads FYNNEI. The CDR3 sequence: CASRGDRQRYEQYF. In DNA form, the CDR3 reads TGTGCCAGCAGGGGGGACAGGCAGAGGTACGAGCAGTACTTC.

This clone has more than one count but fewer than ten. The chain is built from TRBV15 and TRBJ1-5; 11 nucleotides align to TRBD1. Germline loops: CDR1 LNHNV, CDR2 YYDKDF (reference sequence). The trim removed 5 bases at V and 0 bases at J, leaving 6 bases unmatched. This CDR3 comprises 17 residues. CDR3 protein: CATSGDRGADSNQPQHF. The CDR3 region has the DNA TGTGCCACCAGCGGGGACAGGGGGGCCGATAGCAATCAGCCCCAGCATTTT.

The rearrangement uses TRBV28 and TRBJ1-5; D possibly corresponds to TRBD1 (6 bases). Germline V gene sequence: CDR1 MDHEN, CDR2 SYDVKM. V lost 3 bases and J 4 bases, leaving 16 bases between the germline ends. This CDR3 spans 16 amino acids. The CDR3: CASSFIRGVSNQPQHF. The CDR3 DNA is TGTGCCAGCAGTTTCATTAGGGGGGTTTCAAATCAGCCCCAGCATTTT.

This chain uses TRBV6-1 with TRBJ2-2, with 12 positions matching TRBD2. The V gene end was trimmed by 1 base and the J gene end by 4 bases; junction bases not matched to a gene: 7. Germline CDR1 is MNHNS and CDR2 is SASEGT. The CDR3 consists of 18 residues. CDR3 DNA sequence: TGTGCCAGCAGTGAAGTTCTAGCGGGAGGGCCAAGCACCGGGGAGCTGTTTTTT. Translation gives CASSEVLAGGPSTGELFF.

Here the CDR3 reads CASSQDRGTGELFF. The CDR3 DNA follows: TGCGCCAGCAGCCAAGATCGAGGGACCGGGGAGCTGTTTTTT. This chain joins TRBV4-3 and TRBJ2-2, with D possibly matching TRBD2 (5 bases). Trimming shortened V by 0 bases and J by 5 bases, and 7 bases separated the two germline ends. Germline V CDR1 and CDR2: LGHNA, YSLEER. The length of the CDR3 is 14 residues.

The chain recombines TRBV2 with TRBJ1-1; 7 bases are a match to TRBD1. In germline, CDR1 is SNHLY, CDR2 FYNNEI. The CDR3 is made up of 11 amino acids. After removal of 8 bases from V and 8 bases from J, the junction contained 5 bases not matched to a gene. As DNA, the CDR3 is TGTGCCAGCCGAGCAGGGGGAGAAGCTTTCTTT. Its protein product is CASRAGGEAFF.

The chain is built from TRBV6-4 and TRBJ2-2; D gene uncertain. V was trimmed by 4 bases and J by 1 base, leaving 13 bases between them. Germline assignment: CDR1 MRHNA and CDR2 SNTAGT. The CDR3 runs 16 residues. The CDR3 DNA reads as TGTGCCAGCAGTGTCTCCGGGTCAAGGAACACCGGGGAGCTGTTTTTT. As protein: CASSVSGSRNTGELFF.

The CDR3 reads CAITKTSGSGEEQFF. For the CDR3, the DNA is TGTGCCATCACTAAGACTAGCGGGAGTGGTGAGGAGCAGTTCTTC. V and J are TRBV10-3 and TRBJ2-1; 12 bases are shared with TRBD2. Germline V lookup: CDR1 ENHRY, CDR2 SYGVKD. V was pared by 7 bases and J by 10 bases, with 11 bases of the junction left unmatched. CDR3 length: 15 amino acids.

This clone was seen more than once but under ten times. The rearrangement links TRBV7-9 to TRBJ2-7; TRBD1 aligns across 9 bases. The CDR3 loop spans 15 amino acids. Germline V gene data show CDR1 as SEHNR and CDR2 as FQNEAQ (reference sequence). J was trimmed by 0 bases and V by 5 bases; bases with no gene match: 5. For the CDR3, the DNA is TGTGCCAGCAGCCATCCGGGACAGGGCTCCTACGAGCAGTACTTC. It specifies CASSHPGQGSYEQYF.

CDR3: CASSLLDRDFYNEQFF. CDR3 coding DNA: TGTGCCAGCAGCTTGTTGGACAGGGACTTCTACAATGAGCAGTTCTTC. The rearrangement uses TRBV5-6 and TRBJ2-1, with 8 bases identical to TRBD1. Trimming removed 1 base from V and 3 bases from J; junction bases left unmatched: 6. The germline V gene encodes CDR1 SGHDT and CDR2 YYEEEE. The CDR3 sequence is 16 residues long.

The J gene is TRBJ2-5, the V gene TRBV5-1; a weak D match, TRBD1 (7 bases). Germline V gene data show CDR1 as SGHRS and CDR2 as YFSETQ. The CDR3 spans 15 residues. Trimming took off 3 bases at V and 6 bases at J, with 18 bases between the two ends. The CDR3, as DNA: TGCGCCAGCAGCTCGGATGGAGGGGGCACGAAGACCCAGTACTTC. Translating it yields CASSSDGGGTKTQYF.

The rearrangement joins TRBV27 to TRBJ2-7; 10 positions agree with TRBD1. V was pared by 3 bases and J by 2 bases, with 4 bases of the junction left unmatched. This CDR3 has 15 residues. In germline, CDR1 is MNHEY, CDR2 SMNVEV (reference sequence). The CDR3 DNA reads as TGTGCCAGCAGTTTTTGGGACAGGGGACCCTACGAGCAGTACTTC. Amino acid sequence: CASSFWDRGPYEQYF.

The chain combines TRBV5-1 with TRBJ1-3; no reliable D call. V lost 4 bases, J lost 0 bases, and 8 bases lay in between. This CDR3 is built from 14 residues. Germline V gives CDR1 SGHRS, CDR2 YFSETQ. The DNA of the CDR3 is TGCGCCAGCAGCGCGGACTTCTCTGGAAACACCATATATTTT. Encoded protein: CASSADFSGNTIYF.

V usage is TRBV9 and J usage is TRBJ1-2; D is uncertain. CDR1 SGDLS and CDR2 YYNGEE come from the germline V gene. The ends were cut back, 3 bases at V and 4 bases at J, with 13 bases in the middle. The CDR3 runs 14 residues. The CDR3 region is CASSAAAGPYGYTF. The DNA for the CDR3 is TGTGCCAGCAGCGCTGCTGCAGGTCCCTATGGCTACACCTTC.

The V call is TRBV10-1, the J call TRBJ2-3; 8 positions agree with TRBD1. V shed 4 bases, J shed 2 bases, and the junction held 8 bases outside the gene matches. CDR1 is WNHNN, CDR2 SYGVQD, per germline (reference sequence). The CDR3 totals 16 residues. For the CDR3, the DNA is TGCGCCAGCAGTGGATCCAGGGGGCGACCCACAGATACGCAGTATTTT. It yields the protein CASSGSRGRPTDTQYF.

This chain joins TRBV30 and TRBJ2-3; 7 bases line up with TRBD2. Germline V gene lookup returns CDR1 GTSNPN and CDR2 SVGIG (reference sequence). V trimming: 2 bases; J trimming: 5 bases; junction bases outside the gene matches: 13. The CDR3 totals 16 residues. The CDR3: CAWSRRGRALVDTQYF. Written as DNA, the CDR3 is TGTGCCTGGAGTCGGCGGGGGAGGGCCCTCGTAGATACGCAGTATTTT.